A single sample is the source of the 19 T cell receptor beta chains below, sequenced in a study of cytomegalovirus exposure and HLA in healthy donors. Primers included in the PCR were 60 Vbeta and 13 Jbeta primers. Clones were sequenced by immunoSEQ multiplex PCR, and TCRdb holds only the in-frame ones, with some missing. The sample includes some 70,000 clones, roughly four fifths of them seen just once. The specimen sequenced was PBMCs. Receptors were obtained from a man aged 18 to 30 in good health and CMV-seronegative.

The CDR3 region has the DNA TGTGCCTGGAACCAGGGGGTGAGGGGTGAAAAACTGTTTTTT. Translating it yields CAWNQGVRGEKLFF. V usage is TRBV30 and J usage is TRBJ1-4; TRBD1 matches 7 bases. CDR1 GTSNPN and CDR2 SVGIG come from the germline V gene (reference sequence). The CDR3 is 14 amino acids. After removal of 4 bases from V and 7 bases from J, the junction contained 9 bases not matched to a gene.

The chain combines TRBV30 with TRBJ1-2; D is undetermined. This CDR3 has 13 residues. CDR1 is GTSNPN, CDR2 SVGIG, per germline (reference sequence). V lost 4 bases and J lost 8, with 17 bases in between. DNA for the CDR3: TGTGCCTGGATCTGGACTGGTGGGTCCGGCTACACCTTC. This sequence encodes CAWIWTGGSGYTF.

The rearrangement links TRBV28 to TRBJ2-7; 7 bases are shared with TRBD2. Germline CDR1 and CDR2: MDHEN and SYDVKM. This CDR3 spans 15 amino acids. Trimming at V came to 3 bases and at J to 7 bases, leaving 12 bases not matched to a gene. The CDR3 reads CASSLSASGNREQYF. In DNA form, the CDR3 reads TGTGCCAGCAGTTTGTCGGCTAGCGGAAATCGGGAGCAGTACTTC.

V is TRBV7-2 and J is TRBJ2-4, with D unclear. This CDR3 has 13 residues. Trimming stripped 1 base from V and 6 bases from J, with 7 bases between. Germline values: CDR1 SGHTA, CDR2 FQGNSA. The CDR3 bases are TGTGCCAGCAGCTTAGACACCCGAAACATTCAGTACTTC. Its protein is CASSLDTRNIQYF.

This clone came up once. The V and J genes are TRBV5-1 and TRBJ2-7; no reliable D call. Germline V CDR1 and CDR2: SGHRS, YFSETQ. The CDR3 runs 13 residues. Trimming left V 4 bases short and J 4 bases short, with 12 bases between. The CDR3 protein is CASSVTISYEQYF. The DNA of the CDR3 is TGCGCCAGCAGCGTCACTATCTCATACGAGCAGTACTTC.

The V and J genes are TRBV12-5 and TRBJ2-7; 8 bases fit TRBD1. This CDR3 comprises 15 residues. Germline values: CDR1 LGHNT, CDR2 FRNRAP. V lost 6 bases, J lost 2 bases, and 9 bases stayed unmatched. CDR3 in amino acids: CASGRTGQVTYEQYF. Written as DNA, the CDR3 is TGTGCTAGTGGACGCACGGGACAGGTCACCTACGAGCAGTACTTC. Filled out from reference TRBV12-5 and TRBJ2-7, the complete variable domain reads DARVTQTPRHKVTEMGQEVTMRCQPILGHNTVFWYRQTMMQGLELLAYFRNRAPLDDSGMPKDRFSAEMPDATLATLKIQPSEPRDSAVYFCASGRTGQVTYEQYFGPGTRLTVT.

This chain connects TRBV18 to TRBJ1-2, with a possible D match to TRBD1 (6 bases). This CDR3 contains 13 residues. Trimming stripped 4 bases from V and 2 bases from J, with 8 bases between. Germline loops: CDR1 KGHSH, CDR2 LQKENI. The CDR3 DNA follows: TGTGCCAGCTCACGTACAGGGAACTATGGCTACACCTTC. Translated: CASSRTGNYGYTF.

The chain is built from TRBV6-1 and TRBJ2-2, with TRBD2 matching 10 bases. V trimming: 4 bases; J trimming: 1 base; junction bases outside the gene matches: 9. The germline gives CDR1 MNHNS, CDR2 SASEGT. CDR3 length equals 18 residues. CDR3 in amino acids: CASSARSSGGENTGELFF. The CDR3 DNA is TGTGCCAGCAGTGCCCGATCTAGCGGGGGTGAGAACACCGGGGAGCTGTTTTTT.

The chain carries TRBV7-3 and TRBJ2-5, with 10 bases that match TRBD2. The germline V gene has CDR1 SGHTA and CDR2 FQGTGA. The CDR3 is 15 amino acids. V was pared by 4 bases and J by 2 bases, with 4 bases of the junction left unmatched. CDR3 sequence (DNA): TGTGCCAGCAGCTCGAGCGGGGGGGCACAAGAGACCCAGTACTTC. It yields the protein CASSSSGGAQETQYF.

V usage is TRBV7-6 and J usage is TRBJ2-2, with TRBD2 identical over 9 bases. Germline values: CDR1 SGHVS, CDR2 FNYEAQ. The CDR3 covers 16 residues. V lost 0 bases, J lost 2 bases, and 1 base stayed unmatched. CDR3 loop: CASSLASGSNTGELFF. CDR3 bases: TGTGCCAGCAGCTTAGCTAGCGGGAGCAACACCGGGGAGCTGTTTTTT.

This chain links TRBV7-9 with TRBJ1-2; D ambiguous. From germline, CDR1 is SEHNR and CDR2 FQNEAQ (reference sequence). V lost 3 bases and J lost 1, with 6 bases in between. CDR3 length equals 13 residues. CDR3 DNA sequence: TGTGCCAGCAGCTTCACAGATAACTATGGCTACACCTTC. Translated: CASSFTDNYGYTF.

The sample holds one count of this clone. The rearrangement joins TRBV14 to TRBJ2-2, with 8 positions matching TRBD1. The CDR3 is 17 amino acids. V was clipped by 5 bases and J by 6 bases; unmatched bases: 14. From germline, CDR1 is SGHDN and CDR2 FVKESK. The DNA for the CDR3 is TGTGCCAGCAGCGAAGCCCCCGGGACAGGCTACTCCGGGGAGCTGTTTTTT. This translates into CASSEAPGTGYSGELFF.

V usage is TRBV14 and J usage is TRBJ2-7; a weak D match, TRBD2 (6 bases). Germline V gives CDR1 SGHDN, CDR2 FVKESK. This CDR3 comprises 16 residues. V lost 1 base and J 2 bases, leaving 15 bases between the germline ends. The CDR3 protein is CASSQVWGEQAYEQYF. The CDR3 DNA follows: TGTGCCAGCAGCCAAGTATGGGGGGAGCAGGCCTACGAGCAGTACTTC.

V gene TRBV7-9 combines with J gene TRBJ1-2; D perhaps matches TRBD1 (5 bases). This CDR3 has 16 amino acids. With 4 bases removed from V and 2 bases from J, the gap between germline ends came to 17 bases. The germline gives CDR1 SEHNR, CDR2 FQNEAQ (reference sequence). The CDR3 reads CASSSSLLGRNYGYTF. The CDR3 DNA sequence: TGTGCCAGCAGCTCGTCTTTATTGGGGCGAAACTATGGCTACACCTTC.

The chain is built from TRBV15 and TRBJ2-2; 7 bases are a match to TRBD1. This CDR3 spans 14 amino acids. Germline lookup yields CDR1 LNHNV and CDR2 YYDKDF (reference sequence). Unmatched junction bases numbered 11, after V lost 9 bases and J lost 7 bases. The CDR3 region is CATIEDRQGGELFF. For the CDR3, the DNA is TGTGCCACGATCGAGGACAGGCAGGGCGGGGAGCTGTTTTTT.

The chain links TRBV7-3 to TRBJ2-5; a weak D match, TRBD1 (5 bases). V lost 2 bases and J lost 4, with 8 bases in between. CDR3 length equals 13 residues. Germline V CDR1 and CDR2: SGHTA, FQGTGA. The CDR3 reads CASSLGRGETQYF. The CDR3 coding sequence is TGTGCCAGCAGCTTAGGTAGGGGAGAGACCCAGTACTTC.

This clone was observed once. The chain combines TRBV4-1 with TRBJ2-1; a weak D match, TRBD1 (5 bases). The germline gives CDR1 MGHRA, CDR2 YSYEKL. The V end was cut by 3 bases, the J end by 9 bases, with 9 bases between. The CDR3 extends over 12 amino acids. The CDR3 reads CASSHQGFEQFF. The CDR3 DNA reads TGCGCCAGCAGCCACCAGGGATTTGAGCAGTTCTTC.

The rearrangement links TRBV18 to TRBJ2-3, with TRBD2 matching over 11 bases. CDR1 and CDR2 (germline): KGHSH, LQKENI. Losses at the gene ends were 1 base for V and 6 bases for J; bases not matched to a gene: 9. This CDR3 contains 17 residues. The CDR3 sequence is CASSPLTSGGYMDTQYF. The CDR3 nucleotides read TGTGCCAGCTCACCACTCACTAGCGGGGGCTATATGGATACGCAGTATTTT.

V is TRBV7-3 and J is TRBJ2-2; D possibly corresponds to TRBD1 (5 bases). The CDR3 sequence is 13 residues long. The germline V gene has CDR1 SGHTA and CDR2 FQGTGA. Trimming shortened V by 5 bases and J by 5 bases, and 9 bases separated the two germline ends. In nucleotides, the CDR3 is TGTGCCAGCAGCCCGACAGTGACCGGGGAGCTGTTTTTT. Amino acids: CASSPTVTGELFF.